These 27 T cell receptor beta chains originate from one sample sequenced in a study of blood T cell repertoires in COVID-19. Produced via immunoSEQ multiplex PCR; TCRdb's table is partial and in-frame only. The data show about 78,000 clones, more than 60% seen once. Specimen: peripheral blood. The receptors were gathered from a human donor in a cohort sampled during active COVID-19.

The chain combines TRBV3-1 (or the pseudogene TRBV3-2) with TRBJ1-1; TRBD1 agrees at 10 bases. In germline, CDR1 is LGHDT, CDR2 YNNKEL (reference sequence). The CDR3 totals 15 residues. V trimming: 4 bases; J trimming: 7 bases; junction bases outside the gene matches: 9. This chain's CDR3 is CASSRQGTGDGEAFF. For the CDR3, the DNA is TGTGCCAGCAGCCGACAGGGGACAGGGGACGGTGAAGCTTTCTTT.

The chain couples TRBV29-1 to TRBJ1-1, with a possible D match to TRBD1 (6 bases). The ends were cut back, 7 bases at V and 1 base at J, with 10 bases in the middle. The germline gives CDR1 SQVTM, CDR2 ANQGSEA. This CDR3 has 12 residues. The CDR3 protein is CSARDTNTEAFF. CDR3 sequence (DNA): TGCAGCGCACGGGACACGAACACTGAAGCTTTCTTT.

The chain recombines TRBV5-1 with TRBJ1-2, with 10 positions matching TRBD1. The V and J ends lost 4 bases and 3 bases, in that order; junction bases with no gene match: 3. This CDR3 has 14 residues. CDR1 is SGHRS and CDR2 is YFSETQ in the germline V gene. CDR3 nucleotide sequence: TGCGCCAGCAGCGAGGGACAGGGGTACTATGGCTACACCTTC. The encoded protein is CASSEGQGYYGYTF. Drawing the rest from reference TRBV5-1 and TRBJ1-2, the complete variable domain is KAGVTQTPRYLIKTRGQQVTLSCSPISGHRSVSWYQQTPGQGLQFLFEYFSETQRNKGNFPGRFSGRQFSNSRSEMNVSTLELGDSALYLCASSEGQGYYGYTFGSGTRLTVV.

This clone was recorded once. This chain connects TRBV5-1 to TRBJ2-7; TRBD2 matches at 12 bases. Unmatched junction bases numbered 6, after V lost 3 bases and J lost 5 bases. The CDR3 sequence is 15 residues long. Per germline, CDR1 SGHRS and CDR2 YFSETQ. CDR3 loop: CASSYLAGGVNEQYF. The CDR3, as DNA: TGCGCCAGCAGCTACCTAGCGGGGGGGGTCAACGAGCAGTACTTC.

This chain links TRBV9 with TRBJ2-5; 9 nucleotides align to TRBD1. J gave up 2 bases and V 4 bases, and 9 bases lay outside the gene matches. This CDR3 region has 16 residues. The germline V gene encodes CDR1 SGDLS and CDR2 YYNGEE. The CDR3 reads CASSPGDREGQETQYF. The CDR3 DNA reads as TGTGCCAGCAGCCCCGGGGACAGGGAGGGACAAGAGACCCAGTACTTC. Using reference TRBV9 and TRBJ2-5 for the parts outside the CDR3, the full variable domain is DSGVTQTPKHLITATGQRVTLRCSPRSGDLSVYWYQQSLDQGLQFLIQYYNGEERAKGNILERFSAQQFPDLHSELNLSSLELGDSALYFCASSPGDREGQETQYFGPGTRLLVL.

The chain employs TRBV12-3 or TRBV12-4 and TRBJ2-7; D is possibly TRBD1 (6 bases). Trimming removed 6 bases from V and 3 bases from J, with 12 bases in between. The CDR3 length is 13 residues. Written as DNA, the CDR3 is TGTGCCAGCAGATTGGGACAAGGCTACGAGCAGTACTTC. It specifies CASRLGQGYEQYF.

V and J are TRBV28 and TRBJ2-7; perhaps TRBD1 as D (6 bases). The CDR3 covers 15 residues. V lost 5 bases, J lost 4 bases, and 18 bases lay in between. Germline V lookup: CDR1 MDHEN, CDR2 SYDVKM. This CDR3 is CASSRPRTATYEQYF. CDR3 in DNA: TGTGCCAGCAGTCGCCCACGGACAGCTACGTACGAGCAGTACTTC.

V is TRBV5-5 and J is TRBJ2-3; 9 bases are shared with TRBD1. J gave up 2 bases and V 0 bases, and 4 bases lay outside the gene matches. The CDR3 has 16 residues. CDR1 and CDR2 (germline): SGHKS, YYEKEE (reference sequence). CDR3 nucleotide sequence: TGTGCCAGCAGCTTGGGGACAGGGGCGGACACAGATACGCAGTATTTT. It specifies CASSLGTGADTDTQYF.

The chain carries TRBV15 and TRBJ2-1, with TRBD2 matching over 7 bases. The CDR3 runs 15 residues. The junction had 6 bases not matched to a gene; V was cut back by 0 bases and J by 7 bases. Germline V CDR1 and CDR2: LNHNV, YYDKDF (reference sequence). CDR3 amino acids: CATSRDYGGGNEQFF. CDR3 DNA sequence: TGTGCCACCAGCAGAGATTATGGGGGAGGGAATGAGCAGTTCTTC.

V gene TRBV7-2 combines with J gene TRBJ2-5; 12 nucleotides match TRBD2. This CDR3 is 17 amino acids long. CDR1 and CDR2 from the germline V gene are SGHTA and FQGNSA. The J segment lost 5 bases and the V segment lost 3 bases, leaving 10 bases of the junction unmatched. The CDR3 DNA reads as TGTGCCAGCAGCTTCGGGCGCCGACTAGCGGGGGAGGAGACCCAGTACTTC. It specifies CASSFGRRLAGEETQYF.

The V gene is TRBV6-1, the J gene TRBJ1-3; TRBD1 might be the D (5 bases). Between the trimmed V and J ends, which lost 0 bases and 8 bases, there was a span of 11 bases. The CDR3 runs to 14 residues. Germline V lookup: CDR1 MNHNS, CDR2 SASEGT. The CDR3 loop is CASSEAKGIDTIYF. As DNA, the CDR3 is TGTGCCAGCAGTGAAGCGAAGGGGATAGACACCATATATTTT.

This clone occurred a few times. The chain links TRBV5-1 to TRBJ2-4, with D maybe TRBD1 (5 bases). Trimming removed 4 bases from V and 7 bases from J, with 12 bases in between. The CDR3 contains 13 residues. Germline CDR1 SGHRS, CDR2 YFSETQ. CDR3 nucleotide sequence: TGCGCCAGCAGCGACCGACAGAGTAACATTCAGTACTTC. Protein: CASSDRQSNIQYF.

The chain couples TRBV29-1 to TRBJ2-1; 16 bases are a match to TRBD2. CDR1 is SQVTM and CDR2 is ANQGSEA in the germline V gene. The trim removed 6 bases at V and 3 bases at J, leaving 5 bases unmatched. The CDR3 has 16 residues. The CDR3 is CSVPGTSGGDYNEQFF. As DNA, the CDR3 is TGCAGCGTCCCCGGGACTAGCGGGGGGGACTACAATGAGCAGTTCTTC.

V usage is TRBV7-8 and J usage is TRBJ1-5, with D possibly being TRBD1 (6 bases). Looked up from germline, CDR1 is SGHVS and CDR2 is FQNEAQ. The CDR3 loop spans 15 amino acids. Trimming shortened V by 0 bases and J by 5 bases, and 11 bases separated the two germline ends. CDR3 DNA: TGTGCCAGCAGCTTAGCGCTCGGGGGGCATCAGCCCCAGCATTTT. It is translated as CASSLALGGHQPQHF.

The rearrangement links TRBV6-2 or TRBV6-3 to TRBJ2-1; 9 nucleotides line up with TRBD2. Germline CDR1 is MNHEY and CDR2 is SVGEGT. Germline trimming cut 6 bases from V and 3 bases from J; bases unmatched to any gene: 15. The CDR3 extends over 18 amino acids. The CDR3 sequence is CASSPPKRGGALYNEQFF. The CDR3 DNA follows: TGTGCCAGCAGCCCTCCGAAGCGCGGGGGGGCCCTCTACAATGAGCAGTTCTTC.

The CDR3, as DNA: TGTGCCAGCAGCTTACAGGGGGCTGACGGGGAGCTGTTTTTT. It encodes CASSLQGADGELFF. The V call is TRBV7-3, the J call TRBJ2-2, with 8 bases lining up with TRBD1. The length of the CDR3 is 14 residues. CDR1 SGHTA and CDR2 FQGTGA come from the germline V gene. Trimming at V came to 2 bases and at J to 7 bases, leaving 3 bases not matched to a gene.

This chain uses TRBV7-3 with TRBJ2-3, with 12 nucleotides matching TRBD2. Germline CDR1 and CDR2: SGHTA and FQGTGA. The trim removed 5 bases at V and 2 bases at J, leaving 5 bases unmatched. The CDR3 is 16 amino acids. CDR3 residues: CASSPGLAGPTDTQYF. The CDR3 nucleotides are TGTGCCAGCAGCCCAGGACTAGCGGGACCCACAGATACGCAGTATTTT.

V gene TRBV6-6 combines with J gene TRBJ1-2, with 11 bases that match TRBD1. This CDR3 has 14 amino acids. The germline V gene has CDR1 MNHNY and CDR2 SVGAGI (reference sequence). Trimming cost V 9 bases and J 1 base; bases outside gene matches: 4. The CDR3 loop is CASRTGGDNYGYTF. The CDR3 DNA reads as TGTGCCAGTCGGACAGGGGGCGATAACTATGGCTACACCTTC.

The chain carries TRBV10-3 and TRBJ1-1; D is ambiguous. The CDR3 is made up of 15 amino acids. V gave up 1 base and J gave up 0 bases, with 9 bases separating them. Germline V gene lookup returns CDR1 ENHRY and CDR2 SYGVKD. CDR3 sequence: CAISEFIGVNTEAFF. CDR3 in DNA: TGTGCCATCAGTGAGTTTATCGGGGTGAACACTGAAGCTTTCTTT.

V gene TRBV5-5 combines with J gene TRBJ1-1; D uncertain. Germline lookup yields CDR1 SGHKS and CDR2 YYEKEE (reference sequence). The germline V and J ends were trimmed by 4 bases and 5 bases, with 9 bases remaining between them. The CDR3 consists of 12 residues. CDR3 sequence (DNA): TGTGCCAGCAGCCTACAGTTAACTGAAGCTTTCTTT. Protein product: CASSLQLTEAFF. Based on the CDR3 plus reference TRBV5-5 and TRBJ1-1, the full variable domain is DAGVTQSPTHLIKTRGQQVTLRCSPISGHKSVSWYQQVLGQGPQFIFQYYEKEERGRGNFPDRFSARQFPNYSSELNVNALLLGDSALYLCASSLQLTEAFFGQGTRLTVV.

The chain uses TRBV5-1 and TRBJ2-2, with 10 bases aligning to TRBD1. The CDR3 sequence is 16 residues long. J lost 3 bases, V lost 4 bases, and 6 bases had no gene match. Germline lookup yields CDR1 SGHRS and CDR2 YFSETQ. DNA for the CDR3: TGCGCCAGCAGCGAAAGGACAGGGGGGGACACCGGGGAGCTGTTTTTT. Translating it yields CASSERTGGDTGELFF.

To note about this clone: This CDR3 is also generated by other DNA sequences in the sample. The V and J genes are TRBV3-1 (or the pseudogene TRBV3-2) and TRBJ2-3; TRBD2 might be the D (7 bases). V was cut by 4 bases and J by 5 bases, with 13 bases left in between. Germline assignment: CDR1 LGHDT and CDR2 YNNKEL (reference sequence). This CDR3 comprises 14 residues. The CDR3 DNA reads as TGTGCCAGCAGCCCCGGGGGGCCGGGAGATACGCAGTATTTT. It specifies CASSPGGPGDTQYF.

The V call is TRBV11-1, the J call TRBJ2-7; D call uncertain. V was shortened by 3 bases and J by 0 bases, with 15 bases between the two germline ends. Germline CDR1 is SGHAT and CDR2 is FQDESV (reference sequence). CDR3 size: 16 residues. CDR3 sequence reads: CASSFGTALLSYEQYF. The CDR3 nucleotides read TGTGCCAGCAGCTTTGGTACCGCACTCCTCTCCTACGAGCAGTACTTC.

The rearrangement uses TRBV7-2 and TRBJ1-5; no clear D. The CDR3 length is 14 residues. Germline values: CDR1 SGHTA, CDR2 FQGNSA. Trimming left V 1 base short and J 4 bases short, with 8 bases between. This chain's CDR3 is CASSLERGNQPQHF. The CDR3 nucleotides are TGTGCCAGCAGCTTAGAAAGAGGTAATCAGCCCCAGCATTTT.

This clone occurred once. This chain joins TRBV29-1 and TRBJ1-1; D may be TRBD1 (6 bases). Germline CDR1 is SQVTM and CDR2 is ANQGSEA. V was trimmed by 3 bases and J by 1 base, leaving 9 bases between them. This CDR3 contains 13 residues. Written as DNA, the CDR3 is TGCAGCGTTGAGACAGGAACGAACACTGAAGCTTTCTTT. Translation: CSVETGTNTEAFF.

This clone was seen once. The CDR3 DNA reads TGTGCCAGTAGTATTTCAAGCAATCAGCCCCAGCATTTT. Translation gives CASSISSNQPQHF. The chain employs TRBV19 and TRBJ1-5; D call uncertain. V was pared by 3 bases and J by 1 base, with 4 bases between. Germline CDR1 LNHDA, CDR2 SQIVND (reference sequence). The CDR3 sequence is 13 residues long.

The chain uses TRBV21-1 and TRBJ1-1; the table names TRBD1, a call not compared with the DNA. TRBV21-1 is designated a pseudogene. The CDR3 totals 15 residues. Here the CDR3 DNA reads TGTGCCAGCAGCAAAGGGACAGGGGCATCGACTGAAGCTTTCTTT. Translating gives CASSKGTGASTEAFF.